The clone carrying this TCR beta chain showed up just once. The antigen is undetermined. TCRdb called the 5' RACE reads again in MiXCR, with one record for every CDR3 protein. The profile covers hundreds of thousands of distinct CDR3 sequences, with roughly 18% appearing a single time and approximately 12% taken by the ten largest. These data originate in a study of T-cell memory formation after mild COVID-19. Study conclusions and caveats: SARS-CoV-2 specificity was not confirmed for second-wave clones peaking on day 37. Memory from before infection featured some responding clones, which suggests cross-reactive memory joined.

The TCR originated in an adult woman who had mild COVID-19 (a few samples of this study predate the infection). Cell type and time point are not known. Sequencing was done on a sample of PBMCs or a T cell subset sorted from them (not recorded which).

CDR3 nucleotides: TGCGCCAGCAGCACCGGACTAGCGGGAGTACGGGAGCAGTACTTC. It translates to CASSTGLAGVREQYF. The chain joins TRBV5-1 to TRBJ2-7, with 13 bases that match TRBD2. The CDR3 contains 15 residues. Germline V CDR1 and CDR2: SGHRS, YFSETQ. The ends lost 4 bases at V and 7 bases at J; junction bases unmatched: 8.